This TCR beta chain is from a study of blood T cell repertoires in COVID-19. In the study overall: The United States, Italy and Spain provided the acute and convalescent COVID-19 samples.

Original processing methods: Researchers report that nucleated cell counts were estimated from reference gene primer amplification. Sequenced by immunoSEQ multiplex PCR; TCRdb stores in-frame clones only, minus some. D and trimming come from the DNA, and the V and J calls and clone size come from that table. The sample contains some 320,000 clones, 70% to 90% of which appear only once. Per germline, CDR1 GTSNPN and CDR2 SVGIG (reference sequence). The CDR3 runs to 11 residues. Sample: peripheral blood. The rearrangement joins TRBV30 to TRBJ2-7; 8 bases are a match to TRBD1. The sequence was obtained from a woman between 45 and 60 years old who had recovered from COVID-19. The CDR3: CAGWTGTDQYF. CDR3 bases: TGTGCTGGGTGGACAGGGACGGATCAGTACTTC.